This T cell receptor (beta chain) emerged from a study of Graves' ophthalmopathy and Graves' hyperthyroidism. Across the whole study: Over 18 months of follow-up, stable hyperthyroidism required that no ophthalmopathy appear.

This clonotype has just a few counts. Its antigen is unidentified. Study-level results: Predictions made by the model for ophthalmopathy progression reached 55% to 71% sensitivity and about 72% specificity.

Other autoimmune diseases, uncontrolled infections, pregnancy and lactation each led to patient exclusion. Serum thyroxine and TRAb, along with clinical symptoms, thyroid ultrasound and orbital computed tomography, were what diagnosis relied on. From RNA, the CDR3 regions of TCR beta chains were amplified and sequenced. The first-round RT-PCR employed HTBI primers together with the Qiagen OneStep RT-PCR kit. A multiplex PCR was then performed as the second round. Via MiXCR, TCRdb re-called the multiplex PCR reads, giving one row per CDR3 protein. Found here are around 1.1 million distinct CDR3 sequences, about two fifths of them singletons; the top ten hold around 10%. The CDR3 contains 16 residues. Per germline, CDR1 SGDLS and CDR2 YYNGEE. V gave up 5 bases and J gave up 4 bases, with 22 bases separating them.

This TCR was sampled from an adult man with Graves' hyperthyroidism. Material for sequencing was peripheral blood or thyroid tissue (not recorded which). The gene calls are TRBV9 and TRBJ2-7, with D perhaps TRBD1 (6 bases). CDR3 amino acids: CASSLGGQRGVYEQYF. CDR3 DNA: TGTGCCAGCAGTCTTGGGGGACAAAGGGGAGTATACGAGCAGTACTTC.